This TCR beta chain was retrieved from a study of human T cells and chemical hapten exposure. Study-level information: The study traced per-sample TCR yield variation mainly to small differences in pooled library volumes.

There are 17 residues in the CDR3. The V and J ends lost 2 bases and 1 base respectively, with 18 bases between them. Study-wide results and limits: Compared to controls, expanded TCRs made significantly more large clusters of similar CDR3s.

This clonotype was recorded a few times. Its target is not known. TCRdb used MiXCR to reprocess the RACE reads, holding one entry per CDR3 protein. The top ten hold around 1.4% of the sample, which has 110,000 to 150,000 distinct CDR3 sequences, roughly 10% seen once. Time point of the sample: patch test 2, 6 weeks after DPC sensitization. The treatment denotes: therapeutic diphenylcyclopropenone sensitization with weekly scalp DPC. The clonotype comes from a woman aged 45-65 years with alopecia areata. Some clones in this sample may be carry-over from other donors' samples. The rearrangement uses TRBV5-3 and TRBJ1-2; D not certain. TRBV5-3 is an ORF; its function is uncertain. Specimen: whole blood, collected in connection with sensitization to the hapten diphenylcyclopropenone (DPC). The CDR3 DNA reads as TGTGCCAGAAGCTTTCCGGTCAGGTCCCCGATTAACTATGGCTACACCTTC. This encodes CARSFPVRSPINYGYTF.